A selection of T cell receptor beta chains follows, all from one sample in a study of T cells after yellow fever vaccination. TCRdb fed the 5' RACE reads into MiXCR, producing one record per CDR3 protein. The repertoire consists of hundreds of thousands of distinct CDR3 sequences, with 9.5% to 13% occurring once and the leading ten covering less than 20%. Sequencing used PBMCs, obtained on the day of the first yellow fever vaccination. The origin of the receptors is a man younger than 30 who received the YFV17D yellow fever vaccine. Both conserved end residues are part of each CDR3. Fields, in order: clone size, J gene, D gene, V gene, CDR3 DNA, CDR3 protein. D genes are given only for firm matches. Expanded clones get a size class; other rows say once, few or many, or leave the size out.

clone size: few
J gene: TRBJ2-1
D gene: .
V gene: TRBV12-3/TRBV12-4
CDR3 DNA: TGTGCCAGCAGTTTATCGGCTAGGCAGTTCTTC
CDR3 protein: CASSLSARQFF

clone size: .
J gene: TRBJ2-2
D gene: .
V gene: TRBV5-1
CDR3 DNA: TGCGCCAGCAGTTGGGGGTCCGGGGAGCTGTTTTTT
CDR3 protein: CASSWGSGELFF

clone size: .
J gene: TRBJ2-7
D gene: .
V gene: TRBV12-3/TRBV12-4
CDR3 DNA: TGTGCCAGCAGTGGATTTATGAGCGTTTACGAGCAGTACTTC
CDR3 protein: CASSGFMSVYEQYF

clone size: .
J gene: TRBJ2-7
D gene: .
V gene: TRBV12-3/TRBV12-4
CDR3 DNA: TGTGCCAGCAGTTTCCCAGGGATCGAGCAGTACTTC
CDR3 protein: CASSFPGIEQYF

clone size: few
J gene: TRBJ1-2
D gene: TRBD1
V gene: TRBV18
CDR3 DNA: TGTGCCAGCTCACCCGGGAGGGGACAGGGGAGCTATGGCTACACCTTC
CDR3 protein: CASSPGRGQGSYGYTF

clone size: .
J gene: TRBJ2-1
D gene: .
V gene: TRBV10-3
CDR3 DNA: TGTGCCAGCCTGGAGAACAATGAGCAGTTCTTC
CDR3 protein: CASLENNEQFF

clone size: .
J gene: TRBJ2-2
D gene: TRBD2
V gene: TRBV6-1
CDR3 DNA: TGTGCCAGCAGCTGGGACTACAACACCGGGGAGCTGTTTTTT
CDR3 protein: CASSWDYNTGELFF

clone size: few
J gene: TRBJ1-6
D gene: .
V gene: TRBV14
CDR3 DNA: TGTGCCAGCAGCCAGGGGACGTTTTCACCCCTCCACTTT
CDR3 protein: CASSQGTFSPLHF

clone size: .
J gene: TRBJ1-4
D gene: TRBD1
V gene: TRBV28
CDR3 DNA: TGTGCCAGCAGTACTACCGGGACAGGGTTTGAAAAACTGTTTTTT
CDR3 protein: CASSTTGTGFEKLFF

clone size: .
J gene: TRBJ2-3
D gene: TRBD1
V gene: TRBV4-3
CDR3 DNA: TGCGCCAGCAGCCTATTCAGGGGGACCGACACAGATACGCAGTATTTT
CDR3 protein: CASSLFRGTDTDTQYF

clone size: once
J gene: TRBJ2-3
D gene: TRBD2
V gene: TRBV7-2
CDR3 DNA: TGTGCCAGCAGCTTAGCCCGGACTAGCGGGGGGGCCAGGACAGATACGCAGTATTTT
CDR3 protein: CASSLARTSGGARTDTQYF

clone size: .
J gene: TRBJ2-2
D gene: .
V gene: TRBV4-3
CDR3 DNA: TGCGCCAGCAGCCAAGATGCGAACAGGGTTGGCGGGGAGCTGTTTTTT
CDR3 protein: CASSQDANRVGGELFF

clone size: .
J gene: TRBJ2-3
D gene: .
V gene: TRBV9
CDR3 DNA: TGTGCCAGCAGAGTAGCTGTCAGGCCAACAGATACGCAGTATTTT
CDR3 protein: CASRVAVRPTDTQYF

clone size: few
J gene: TRBJ2-5
D gene: .
V gene: TRBV20-1
CDR3 DNA: TGCAGTGTTGTCCAGGCCGCCGAAGAGACCCAGTACTTC
CDR3 protein: CSVVQAAEETQYF

clone size: .
J gene: TRBJ1-2
D gene: .
V gene: TRBV4-1
CDR3 DNA: TGCGCCAGCAGCCATATCGGGACCTATGGCTACACCTTC
CDR3 protein: CASSHIGTYGYTF

clone size: .
J gene: TRBJ2-5
D gene: .
V gene: TRBV4-3
CDR3 DNA: TGCGCCAGCAGCCAAGTAAGCTTCGGTGGTCGTAGAGAGACCCAGTACTTC
CDR3 protein: CASSQVSFGGRRETQYF